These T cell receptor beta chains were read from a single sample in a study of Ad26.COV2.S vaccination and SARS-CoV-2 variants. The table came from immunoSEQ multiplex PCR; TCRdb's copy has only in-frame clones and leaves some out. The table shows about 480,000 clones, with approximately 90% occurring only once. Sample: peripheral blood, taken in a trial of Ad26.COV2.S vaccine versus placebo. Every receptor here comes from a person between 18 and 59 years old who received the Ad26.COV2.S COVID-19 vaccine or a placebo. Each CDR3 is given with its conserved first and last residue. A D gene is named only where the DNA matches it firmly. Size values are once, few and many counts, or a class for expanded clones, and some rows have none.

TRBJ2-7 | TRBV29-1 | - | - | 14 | TGCAGCGTTGGGCAGGGGGCGGGGGCCTACGAGCAGTACTTC | CSVGQGAGAYEQYF
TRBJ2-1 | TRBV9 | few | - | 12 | TGTGCCAGCAGCGCCTACGACAATGAGCAGTTCTTC | CASSAYDNEQFF
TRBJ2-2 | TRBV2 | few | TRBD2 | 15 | TGTGCCAGCAGAAGACTAGCGGGAGTAACCGGGGAGCTGTTTTTT | CASRRLAGVTGELFF
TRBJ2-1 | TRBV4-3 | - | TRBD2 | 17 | TGCGCCAGCAGCCATAATAGCGGGAGCCAGAGAGGAGATGAGCAGTTCTTC | CASSHNSGSQRGDEQFF
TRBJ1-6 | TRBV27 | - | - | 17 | TGTGCCAGCAGTTTGCGTCAGGGCCATACCTATAATTCACCCCTCCACTTT | CASSLRQGHTYNSPLHF
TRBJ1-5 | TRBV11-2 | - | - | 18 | TGTGCCAGCAGCTTAAAACCCCGGGCCATCCGGTGCAATCAGCCCCAGCATTTT | CASSLKPRAIRCNQPQHF
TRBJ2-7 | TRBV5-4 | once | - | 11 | TGTGCCAGCAGCTCCTCCTACGAGCAGTACTTC | CASSSSYEQYF
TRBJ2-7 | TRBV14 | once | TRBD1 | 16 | TGTGCCAGCAGCCAAGGCGGGTTTGGCAGGGGGCACGAGCAGTACTTC | CASSQGGFGRGHEQYF
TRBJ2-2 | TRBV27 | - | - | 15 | TGTGCCAGCAGTTTGCTAGCACAGGTATCCGGGGAGCTGTTTTTT | CASSLLAQVSGELFF
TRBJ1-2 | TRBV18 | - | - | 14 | TGTGCCAGCTCACAAACGGGACGGAACTATGGCTACACCTTC | CASSQTGRNYGYTF
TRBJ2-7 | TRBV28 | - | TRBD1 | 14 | TGTGCCAGCATTCCCGGGACAGGGGCCTACGAGCAGTACTTC | CASIPGTGAYEQYF
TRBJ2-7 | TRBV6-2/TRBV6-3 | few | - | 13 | TGTGCCAGCAGTTACTCTGGGGCGTGGGAGCAGTACTTC | CASSYSGAWEQYF
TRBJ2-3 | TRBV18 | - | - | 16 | TGTGCCAGCTCACCTTTGCCAGGAGGCGACACAGATACGCAGTATTTT | CASSPLPGGDTDTQYF
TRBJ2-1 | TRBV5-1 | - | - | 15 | TGCGCCAGCAGCTTGGCCGGAGTCTCCTACAATGAGCAGTTCTTC | CASSLAGVSYNEQFF
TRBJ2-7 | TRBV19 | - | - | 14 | TGTGCCAGTAGTATATCCGCGGCGGATTACGAGCAGTACTTC | CASSISAADYEQYF
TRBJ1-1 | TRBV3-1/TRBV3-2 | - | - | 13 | TGTGCCAGCAGCCTTGACGGACTCGGTCGAGCTTTCTTT | CASSLDGLGRAFF
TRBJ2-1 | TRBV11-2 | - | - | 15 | TGTGCCAGCACCTTCCCAAGGGGGAAAACCGATGAGCAGTTCTTC | CASTFPRGKTDEQFF
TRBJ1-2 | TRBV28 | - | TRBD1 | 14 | TGTGCCAGCAGTGGGGGGGACAGTTTTATTGGCTACACCTTC | CASSGGDSFIGYTF
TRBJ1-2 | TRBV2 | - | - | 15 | TGTGCCAGCAGTGAAGCTAGGGCCACCCCGGGGGGCTACACCTTC | CASSEARATPGGYTF
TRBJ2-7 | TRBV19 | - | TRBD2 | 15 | TGTGCCAGTAGTACTACCGGGACTAGCGGGACTCTGAGGTACTTC | CASSTTGTSGTLRYF
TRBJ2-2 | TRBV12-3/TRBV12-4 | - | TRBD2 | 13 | TGTGCCAGCAGCGGGACTACTACCGGGGAGCTGTTTTTT | CASSGTTTGELFF
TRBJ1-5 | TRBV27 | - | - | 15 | TGTGCCAGCAGTCCCCGGCAGGGGCTCAACCAGCCCCAGCATTTT | CASSPRQGLNQPQHF
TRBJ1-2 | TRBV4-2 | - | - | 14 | TGTGCCAGCAGCCAAACCGGGACCCCCCGTGGCTACACCTTC | CASSQTGTPRGYTF
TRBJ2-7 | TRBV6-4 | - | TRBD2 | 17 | TGTGCCAGCAGTGATGGTCTAGCGGGAGGGCCCCCCTACGAGCAGTACTTC | CASSDGLAGGPPYEQYF
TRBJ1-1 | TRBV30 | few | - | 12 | TGTGCCTGGAGTGAAAGGGGCACTGAAGCTTTCTTT | CAWSERGTEAFF
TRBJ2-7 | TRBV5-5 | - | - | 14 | TGTGCCAGCACTCTCGAGGGGGGCCCCTACGAGCAGTACTTC | CASTLEGGPYEQYF
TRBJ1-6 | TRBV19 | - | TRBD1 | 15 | TGTGCCACCGGAGAGCCGGGACAGCCTAATTCACCCCTCCACTTT | CATGEPGQPNSPLHF
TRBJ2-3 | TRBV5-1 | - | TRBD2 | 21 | TGCGCCAGCAGCCCCATTGGGGGACTAGCGGGAGGCCATTGGAGCACAGATACGCAGTATTTT | CASSPIGGLAGGHWSTDTQYF
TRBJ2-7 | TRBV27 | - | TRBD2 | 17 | TGTGCCAGCAGTTTAAGGCTAGCGGGAGGCCGATTCTACGAGCAGTACTTC | CASSLRLAGGRFYEQYF